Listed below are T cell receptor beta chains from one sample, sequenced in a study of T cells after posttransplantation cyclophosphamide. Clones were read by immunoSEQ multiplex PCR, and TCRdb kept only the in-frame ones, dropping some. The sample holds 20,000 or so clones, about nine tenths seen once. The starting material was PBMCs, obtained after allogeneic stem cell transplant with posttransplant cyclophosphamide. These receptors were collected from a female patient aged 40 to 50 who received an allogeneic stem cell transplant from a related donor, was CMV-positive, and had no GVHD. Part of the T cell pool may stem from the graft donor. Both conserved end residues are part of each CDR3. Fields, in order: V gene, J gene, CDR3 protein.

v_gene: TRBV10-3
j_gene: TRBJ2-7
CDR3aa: CAISGDPGQGSYEQYF

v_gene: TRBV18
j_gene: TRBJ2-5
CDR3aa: CASSPTATSGRYF

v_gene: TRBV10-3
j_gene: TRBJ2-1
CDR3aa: CAIGGWYNEQFF

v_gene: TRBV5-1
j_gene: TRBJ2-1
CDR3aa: CASSPDGGAGYNEQFF

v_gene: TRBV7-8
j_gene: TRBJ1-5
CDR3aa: CASSRQGREPQHF

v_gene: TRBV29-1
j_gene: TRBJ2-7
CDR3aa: CSAEGDSYEQYF

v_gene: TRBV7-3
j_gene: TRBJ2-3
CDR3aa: CASSLMAGGGDTQYF

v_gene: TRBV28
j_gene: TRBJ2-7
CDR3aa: CASSTRWGRVYEQYF

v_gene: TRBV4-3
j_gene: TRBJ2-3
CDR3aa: CASSQDSVREGDTQYF

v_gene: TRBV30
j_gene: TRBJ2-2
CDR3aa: CAWSDSTWTGSQEELFF

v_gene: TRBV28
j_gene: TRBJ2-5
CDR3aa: CASPEREVQDRTQYF

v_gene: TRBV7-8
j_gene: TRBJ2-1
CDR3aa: CASSFPLAGGEQFF

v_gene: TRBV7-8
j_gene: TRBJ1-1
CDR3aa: CASSLGGPTEAFF

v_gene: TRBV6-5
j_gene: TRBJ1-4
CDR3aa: CASRPQGPNEKLFF

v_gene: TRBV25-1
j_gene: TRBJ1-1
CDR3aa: CASRRTALEAFF

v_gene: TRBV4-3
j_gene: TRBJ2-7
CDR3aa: CASSLNRAHEQYF

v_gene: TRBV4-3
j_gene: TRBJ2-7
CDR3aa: CASSPRRYYEQYF

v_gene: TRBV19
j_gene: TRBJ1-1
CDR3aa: CASSYGNTEAFF

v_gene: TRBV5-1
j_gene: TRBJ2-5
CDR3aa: CASSLGQWANQETQYF

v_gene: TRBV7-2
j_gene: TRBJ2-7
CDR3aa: CASSLHSTYEQYF

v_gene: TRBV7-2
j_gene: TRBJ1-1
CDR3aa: CASSAHTEAFF

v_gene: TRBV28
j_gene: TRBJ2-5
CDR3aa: CASSSPGLHQETQYF

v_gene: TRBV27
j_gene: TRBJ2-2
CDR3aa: CASSIAGVGTGELFF

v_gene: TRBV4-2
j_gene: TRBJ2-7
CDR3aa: CASSQDPTSANGYEQYF

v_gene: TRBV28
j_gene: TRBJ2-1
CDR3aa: CASSSRTSGRRNEQFF

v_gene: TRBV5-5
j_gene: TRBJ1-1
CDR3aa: CASSTGVNTEAFF

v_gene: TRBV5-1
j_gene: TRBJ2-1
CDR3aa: CASSFRTDSGRSYNEQFF

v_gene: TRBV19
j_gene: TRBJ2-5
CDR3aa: CASSVRLAGETQYF

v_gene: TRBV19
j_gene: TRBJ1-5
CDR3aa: CASSYTGFNQPQHF

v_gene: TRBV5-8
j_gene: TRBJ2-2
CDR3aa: CASSGGLAPNTGELFF

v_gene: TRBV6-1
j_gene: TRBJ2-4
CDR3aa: CASSEGGQASVSNKNIQYF

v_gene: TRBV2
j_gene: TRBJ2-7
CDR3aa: CASSETSGAAYEQYF

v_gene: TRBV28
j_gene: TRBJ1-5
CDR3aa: CASSSPPRAQPQHF

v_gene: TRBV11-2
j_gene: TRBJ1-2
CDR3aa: CASSLLADYGYTF

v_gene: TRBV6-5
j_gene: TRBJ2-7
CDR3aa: CASTPGGLAGVYF

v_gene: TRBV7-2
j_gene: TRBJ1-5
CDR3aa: CASSLAQYSNQPQHF

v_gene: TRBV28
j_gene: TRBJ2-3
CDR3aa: CASSSLATTGAQYF

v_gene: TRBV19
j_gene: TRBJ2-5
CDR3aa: CASSGGTGSMGAQYF

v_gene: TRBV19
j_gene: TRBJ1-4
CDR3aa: CASKGQGSEKLFF

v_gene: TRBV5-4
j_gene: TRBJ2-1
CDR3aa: CASSPTGGRIYNEQFF

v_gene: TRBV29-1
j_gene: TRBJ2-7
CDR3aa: CSVRQEYGGSSYEQYF

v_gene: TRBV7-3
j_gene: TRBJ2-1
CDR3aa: CASSLIASGTYFYNEQFF

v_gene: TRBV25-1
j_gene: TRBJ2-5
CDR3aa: CASSESGPGETQYF

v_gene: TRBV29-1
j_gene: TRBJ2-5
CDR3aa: CSVDQARGETQYF

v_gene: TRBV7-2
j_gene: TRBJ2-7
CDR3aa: CASSLPTSGESSYEQYF